What follows are 20 T cell receptor beta chains derived from one specimen sequenced in a study of blood T cell repertoires in COVID-19. Libraries were prepared by immunoSEQ multiplex PCR; TCRdb keeps only in-frame clonotypes and omits some of them. The sample contains approximately 260,000 clones, approximately 84% of which appear only once. Sequencing was performed on PBMCs or T cells enriched from blood (not recorded which). These receptor sequences come from a woman aged 45-65 years who had been exposed to COVID-19.

Details on this clone: This specimen includes other DNA sequences encoding the same CDR3. The chain employs TRBV28 and TRBJ1-5; TRBD1 is a possible D gene (6 bases). Between the trimmed V and J ends, which lost 6 bases and 7 bases, there was a span of 10 bases. CDR3 length: 12 amino acids. CDR1 MDHEN and CDR2 SYDVKM come from the germline V gene. CDR3 region: CASSLQGQPQHF. CDR3 DNA: TGTGCCAGCAGCCTACAGGGACAGCCCCAGCATTTT.

The rearrangement links TRBV28 to TRBJ2-5, with TRBD1 matching over 7 bases. Germline V CDR1 and CDR2: MDHEN, SYDVKM. The V segment lost 5 bases and the J segment 1 base; nucleotides outside the gene matches: 7. There are 15 residues in the CDR3. The CDR3 reads CASSAGTAPQETQYF. In DNA form, the CDR3 reads TGTGCCAGCAGTGCCGGGACAGCGCCCCAAGAGACCCAGTACTTC.

The chain couples TRBV5-1 to TRBJ1-1; D is unclear. This CDR3 contains 15 residues. Germline lookup yields CDR1 SGHRS and CDR2 YFSETQ. Deletions cut 3 bases from V and 4 bases from J, with 16 bases between. The CDR3 is CASSSTTPPGTEAFF. The CDR3 DNA sequence: TGCGCCAGCAGCTCTACGACTCCCCCCGGCACTGAAGCTTTCTTT. Full variable domain (rest looked up from reference TRBV5-1 and TRBJ1-1): KAGVTQTPRYLIKTRGQQVTLSCSPISGHRSVSWYQQTPGQGLQFLFEYFSETQRNKGNFPGRFSGRQFSNSRSEMNVSTLELGDSALYLCASSSTTPPGTEAFFGQGTRLTVV.

This rearrangement joins TRBV19 to TRBJ2-3, with 8 positions matching TRBD2. V shed 1 base and J 0 bases; nucleotides not matched to a gene: 6. Germline CDR1 is LNHDA and CDR2 is SQIVND (reference sequence). The CDR3 length is 17 residues. The CDR3 sequence is CASSIAGGYSSTDTQYF. In DNA, the CDR3 is TGTGCCAGTAGTATAGCGGGGGGGTATTCTAGCACAGATACGCAGTATTTT. The full variable domain, with the rest looked up from reference TRBV19 and TRBJ2-3, is DGGITQSPKYLFRKEGQNVTLSCEQNLNHDAMYWYRQDPGQGLRLIYYSQIVNDFQKGDIAEGYSVSREKKESFPLTVTSAQKNPTAFYLCASSIAGGYSSTDTQYFGPGTRLTVL.

V and J are TRBV29-1 and TRBJ1-6; a weak D match, TRBD1 (5 bases). Germline V gives CDR1 SQVTM, CDR2 ANQGSEA. V lost 6 bases, J lost 4 bases, and 10 bases lay in between. CDR3 length: 13 residues. As DNA, the CDR3 is TGCAGCGTAGCGTCAGGGTATAATTCACCCCTCCACTTT. Amino acid sequence: CSVASGYNSPLHF.

J is TRBJ1-2 and V is TRBV5-6; 7 bases match TRBD1. The CDR3 covers 13 residues. The germline V gene encodes CDR1 SGHDT and CDR2 YYEEEE. V was pared by 7 bases and J by 7 bases, with 10 bases of the junction left unmatched. The chain's CDR3 is CASVIPGQSGYTF. The CDR3 DNA reads TGTGCCAGCGTTATACCGGGACAGAGTGGCTACACCTTC. Supplemented by reference TRBV5-6 and TRBJ1-2, the full variable domain reads DAGVTQSPTHLIKTRGQQVTLRCSPKSGHDTVSWYQQALGQGPQFIFQYYEEEERQRGNFPDRFSGHQFPNYSSELNVNALLLGDSALYLCASVIPGQSGYTFGSGTRLTVV.

The rearrangement uses TRBV10-2 and TRBJ1-2; 7 bases are shared with TRBD1. Per the germline V gene, CDR1 is WSHSY and CDR2 is SAAADI. The CDR3 totals 11 residues. Trimming cost V 6 bases and J 8 bases; bases outside gene matches: 3. The CDR3 DNA is TGCGCCAGCAGCAACAGGGGCGGCTACACCTTC. This gives the protein CASSNRGGYTF.

On this clone itself: Other DNA sequences from this sample encode an identical CDR3 as well. V gene TRBV6-5 combines with J gene TRBJ1-3; D unclear. Trimming pared 4 bases from V and 2 bases from J, leaving 6 bases between. The CDR3 runs to 13 residues. Per germline, CDR1 MNHEY and CDR2 SVGAGI. CDR3 in DNA: TGTGCCAGCAGTTCCGGGGCTGGAAACACCATATATTTT. This translates into CASSSGAGNTIYF.

The rearrangement joins TRBV7-9 to TRBJ1-3; TRBD1 is a possible D gene (6 bases). CDR1 and CDR2 from the germline V gene are SEHNR and FQNEAQ (reference sequence). This CDR3 contains 15 residues. V was trimmed by 8 bases and J by 1 base, leaving 15 bases between them. CDR3 region: CASAPGGASGNTIYF. CDR3 in DNA: TGTGCCAGCGCCCCCGGGGGGGCTTCTGGAAACACCATATATTTT.

The rearrangement joins TRBV2 to TRBJ2-2; D possibly corresponds to TRBD2 (6 bases). Trimming pared 5 bases from V and 0 bases from J, leaving 10 bases between. The CDR3 is made up of 15 amino acids. CDR1 SNHLY and CDR2 FYNNEI come from the germline V gene. The CDR3 sequence is CASSPGLTNTGELFF. The CDR3 region has the DNA TGTGCCAGCAGTCCCGGACTAACGAACACCGGGGAGCTGTTTTTT.

The rearrangement links TRBV18 to TRBJ1-2; a possible D gene is TRBD1 (5 bases). V lost 4 bases and J lost 1, with 10 bases in between. The CDR3 contains 14 residues. Germline loops: CDR1 KGHSH, CDR2 LQKENI. The CDR3 loop is CASSLKTDNYGYTF. CDR3 DNA: TGTGCCAGCTCACTAAAGACAGATAACTATGGCTACACCTTC.

This clone appeared once. The V gene is TRBV30, the J gene TRBJ1-3; 8 bases align to TRBD1. Germline V gene lookup returns CDR1 GTSNPN and CDR2 SVGIG (reference sequence). CDR3 size: 16 residues. V shed 4 bases and J 0 bases; nucleotides not matched to a gene: 8. In DNA, the CDR3 is TGTGCCTGGAAGAGACAGGGGACTTTCTCTGGAAACACCATATATTTT. It is translated as CAWKRQGTFSGNTIYF.

V and J are TRBV5-5 and TRBJ2-5, with TRBD2 as a possible D gene (5 bases). Trimming removed 4 bases at V and 4 bases at J, with 11 bases between. Germline V CDR1 and CDR2: SGHKS, YYEKEE (reference sequence). CDR3 size: 13 residues. The CDR3, as DNA: TGTGCCAGCAGCGAGGCCGGAGGAGAGACCCAGTACTTC. Its protein is CASSEAGGETQYF.

This chain uses TRBV23-1 with TRBJ2-1; 11 nucleotides agree with TRBD2. TRBV23-1 is identified as an open reading frame with a role that is uncertain. V lost 0 bases to trimming and J lost 8 bases; unmatched junction nucleotides: 9. The length of the CDR3 is 17 residues. CDR3 sequence reads: CASSQSMVAGGKDEQFF. In nucleotides, the CDR3 is TGCGCCAGCAGTCAATCGATGGTAGCGGGGGGGAAGGATGAGCAGTTCTTC.

This chain uses TRBV27 with TRBJ2-5; the match to TRBD2 covers 15 bases. The germline CDR1 and CDR2 sequences are MNHEY and SMNVEV (reference sequence). The CDR3 is 17 amino acids. The junction had 8 bases not matched to a gene; V was cut back by 4 bases and J by 5 bases. The CDR3 reads CASSSGLAGGLGETQYF. Written as DNA, the CDR3 is TGTGCCAGCAGTTCCGGACTAGCGGGGGGGTTGGGGGAGACCCAGTACTTC.

This clone has just one count. The V and J genes are TRBV10-3 and TRBJ2-1; D possibly corresponds to TRBD1 (5 bases). The CDR3 loop spans 15 amino acids. The germline CDR1 and CDR2 sequences are ENHRY and SYGVKD. V lost 6 bases to trimming and J lost 5 bases, with 17 bases between them. CDR3 bases: TGTGCCATCAGGGACGGCAGGGCCGTTAACAATGAGCAGTTCTTC. Protein sequence: CAIRDGRAVNNEQFF.

This sequence joins TRBV7-2 and TRBJ2-1; D not certain. This CDR3 is built from 15 residues. CDR1 is SGHTA and CDR2 is FQGNSA in the germline V gene. The germline V and J ends were trimmed by 1 base and 4 bases, with 11 bases remaining between them. DNA for the CDR3: TGTGCCAGCAGCTTAGGGGCAAACACTTACAATGAGCAGTTCTTC. Translation: CASSLGANTYNEQFF.

A few counts support this clone. The junction departs from the called germline gene at one end, perhaps through a read error. The chain couples TRBV6-1 to TRBJ2-7, with D tentatively TRBD1 (6 bases). The CDR3 runs 11 residues. In germline, CDR1 is MNHNS, CDR2 SASEGT. This CDR3 reads CASSDLWTENF. The CDR3 DNA reads TGTGCCAGCAGTGATTTATGGACAGAGAACTTC.

The rearrangement links TRBV2 to TRBJ2-1; 8 bases map to TRBD2. Germline assignment: CDR1 SNHLY and CDR2 FYNNEI. Germline trimming cut 5 bases from V and 10 bases from J; bases unmatched to any gene: 10. The CDR3 consists of 14 residues. CDR3 protein: CASSIIRGGQEQFF. The CDR3 nucleotides read TGTGCCAGCAGTATCATCCGGGGGGGCCAGGAGCAGTTCTTC.

The CDR3 loop is CASSEVRLSNEQFF. CDR3 sequence (DNA): TGTGCCAGCAGTGAAGTCCGACTGAGCAATGAGCAGTTCTTC. This chain connects TRBV2 to TRBJ2-1, with unresolved D. V was trimmed by 1 base and J by 6 bases, leaving 10 bases between them. The germline V gene encodes CDR1 SNHLY and CDR2 FYNNEI. CDR3 length: 14 amino acids.